There are a few counts of the clone carrying this T cell receptor (beta chain). Its antigen is as yet unknown. The data were obtained in a study of post-analysis software for immune sequencing data. Unique molecular identifiers tagged the TCR beta cDNA libraries. TCRdb processed the PCR reads anew with MiXCR; each CDR3 protein has one entry. The data contain some 690,000 distinct CDR3 sequences, just under 30% of them singletons. Findings and limits, study-wide: Patients carried roughly five TRBV segments more frequently than controls did, and TRBV5-6, TRBV5-1 and TRBV20-1 were among them.

Germline V gene lookup returns CDR1 SGHTA and CDR2 FQGNSA. This CDR3 region has 16 residues. V trimming: 5 bases; J trimming: 2 bases; junction bases outside the gene matches: 8. The source material was blood. The TCR comes from a girl aged 5 to 17 with multiple sclerosis. The chain combines TRBV7-2 with TRBJ2-3; 9 bases match TRBD2. CDR3 loop: CASSAISGGFTDTQYF. In DNA, the CDR3 is TGTGCCAGCAGCGCTATTAGCGGGGGATTCACAGATACGCAGTATTTT.